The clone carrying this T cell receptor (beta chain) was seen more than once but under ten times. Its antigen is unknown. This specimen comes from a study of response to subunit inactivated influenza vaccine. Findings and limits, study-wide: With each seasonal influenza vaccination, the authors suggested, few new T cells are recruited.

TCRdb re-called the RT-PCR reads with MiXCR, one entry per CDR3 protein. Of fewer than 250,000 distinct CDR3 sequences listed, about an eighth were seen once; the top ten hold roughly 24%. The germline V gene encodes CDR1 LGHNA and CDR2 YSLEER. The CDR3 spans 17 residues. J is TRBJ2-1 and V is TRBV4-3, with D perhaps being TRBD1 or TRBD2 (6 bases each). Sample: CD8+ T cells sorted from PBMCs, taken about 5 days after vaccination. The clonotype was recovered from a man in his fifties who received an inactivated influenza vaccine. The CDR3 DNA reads TGCGCTCTTCCCGGGCGCAGACATACGGGGGCTTCCAATGAGCAGTTCTTC. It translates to CALPGRRHTGASNEQFF.